This T cell receptor beta chain was retrieved from a study of control samples from healthy donors and cancer patients. The assay was immunoSEQ multiplex PCR, and TCRdb's table has in-frame clones only and misses some. This sample has about 100,000 clones, with about 90% found just once. CDR3 length equals 13 residues. Germline-derived CDR1 and CDR2 are SGHRS and YFSETQ. Trimming cost V 6 bases and J 5 bases, with 14 bases left between them. The rearrangement uses TRBV5-1 and TRBJ2-5; weak D call: TRBD1 (5 bases). The sample comprised blood. The origin of this receptor is a woman between 50 and 59 years old in good health. DNA of the CDR3: TGCGCCAGCAAGCCAGGGATTCTGGAGACCCAGTACTTC. Translating gives CASKPGILETQYF.